Many counts were recorded for the clone carrying this T cell receptor beta chain. According to the study, TCR beta libraries were built with iRepertoire HTBI primers and CDR3-region Arm-PCR. One entry per CDR3 protein, called by TCRdb with MiXCR from the multiplex PCR reads. The sample has about 470,000 distinct CDR3 sequences, around 15% seen once. These data originate in a study of regulatory T cells in long-lasting Graves disease. Sample time point: newly diagnosed GD, antithyroid drugs for less than 3 months. PBMCs were the source of the RNA used for TCR sequencing. The patients were enrolled through endocrinology in Xi'an, China. These same data were also listed under a study on T cells in Graves' hyperthyroidism and ophthalmopathy.

This specimen consisted of peripheral blood mononuclear cells (PBMCs), obtained at new diagnosis, from a patient treated with antithyroid drugs. The sequence was obtained from a man in his forties with Graves disease.

The CDR3 sequence is CASSLARDLYTDTQYF. CDR3 DNA: TGCGCCAGCAGCTTGGCTCGGGACTTGTATACAGATACGCAGTATTTT. V usage is TRBV5-1 and J usage is TRBJ2-3, with D possibly TRBD2 on 6 matching bases. This CDR3 has 16 amino acids. V was shortened by 0 bases and J by 3 bases, with 14 bases between the two germline ends. Germline assignment: CDR1 SGHRS and CDR2 YFSETQ.